This entry describes one T cell receptor beta chain. Its antigen remains unknown. Germline V gene lookup returns CDR1 DFQATT and CDR2 SNEGSKA (reference sequence). This CDR3 is 14 amino acids long. Trimming removed 0 bases at V and 6 bases at J, with 15 bases between. This sample is drawn from a study of T cell repertoires in cytomegalovirus infection. At the level of the study: As its CMV epitopes, the study selected recently identified HLA-C-restricted and well-studied HLA-B-restricted targets. Evidence of both CMV infection and a matching HLA type came from public TCR beta signatures.

Findings and caveats of the study: Cumulative public TCR beta family frequency identified carriers of CMV plus the relevant HLA. Ex vivo responses were dominated by HLA-C-restricted CMV-specific TCR beta clonotypes.

TCRdb re-derived calls from the reads in MiXCR, one entry per CDR3 protein. The sample contains around 69,000 distinct CDR3 sequences, 25% to 30% of which appear only once. The sequencing used CD8+ T cells from cultured PBMCs, collected from culture after CMV antigen stimulation. The rearrangement links TRBV20-1 to TRBJ2-7, with D perhaps matching TRBD2 (6 bases). This clonotype originated in a human donor in good health (CMV status not recorded). Some clones in this sample may be carry-over from other donors' samples. The CDR3 coding sequence is TGCAGTGCTAGAGATGATGAGGAGGGCCGCGAGCAGTACTTC. Translation: CSARDDEEGREQYF.